Following are 25 T cell receptor beta chains from one sample sequenced in a study of blood T cells in healthy people across ages. A second PCR of 7 to 11 cycles used a sample-barcoded 5' primer and a J-beta primer mix. TCRdb processed the 5' RACE reads anew with MiXCR; each CDR3 protein has one entry. Here the sample spans about 1.5 million distinct CDR3 sequences, 35% to 45% being singletons. Sequencing was performed on blood. The receptor source for this set is a young woman in good health.

The chain combines TRBV29-1 with TRBJ2-1; maybe TRBD2 (6 bases). CDR3 length: 14 amino acids. From germline, CDR1 is SQVTM and CDR2 ANQGSEA. V was cut by 0 bases and J by 9 bases, with 15 bases left in between. CDR3 loop: CSVEEADYGGEQFF. In nucleotides, the CDR3 is TGCAGCGTTGAAGAAGCGGACTATGGTGGTGAGCAGTTCTTC.

This chain joins TRBV10-3 and TRBJ2-1, with D perhaps matching TRBD2 (6 bases). Germline CDR1 and CDR2: ENHRY and SYGVKD. The CDR3 spans 12 residues. Trimming removed 7 bases at V and 8 bases at J, with 12 bases between. As DNA, the CDR3 is TGTGCCATCATGGGTAGCGGCCATGAGCAGTTCTTC. Amino acid sequence: CAIMGSGHEQFF.

This clonotype showed up just a few times. V and J are TRBV20-1 and TRBJ2-1; TRBD1 aligns across 12 bases. The ends lost 6 bases at V and 4 bases at J; junction bases unmatched: 22. The CDR3 is made up of 20 amino acids. The V gene's germline CDR1 is DFQATT and CDR2 SNEGSKA (reference sequence). The CDR3 DNA reads as TGCAGTGCCCCCAGAGAGGCCGGGACAGGGGGCTTCCTTTGGTACAATGAGCAGTTCTTC. Its translation is CSAPREAGTGGFLWYNEQFF.

In its sample, this clonotype was seen a few times. This chain joins TRBV7-3 and TRBJ2-3, with a tentative D call TRBD2 (5 bases). The CDR3 has 13 amino acids. In germline, CDR1 is SGHTA, CDR2 FQGTGA. The V gene lost 6 bases and the J gene lost 6 bases, with 13 bases spanning the gap. CDR3: CASSVTSDDTQYF. The CDR3 DNA is TGTGCCAGCAGTGTTACTAGTGATGATACGCAGTATTTT.

The gene calls are TRBV29-1 and TRBJ2-4; no clear D. The DNA end favors TRBJ2-7, so the J call may be wrong. The CDR3 contains 11 residues. Germline CDR1 and CDR2: SQVTM and ANQGSEA. CDR3 region: CSVSRSDEQYF. CDR3 DNA sequence: TGCAGCGTTTCAAGAAGCGACGAGCAGTACTTC.

The chain carries TRBV4-1 and TRBJ1-2; no clear D. Deletions cut 2 bases from V and 3 bases from J, with 7 bases between. The CDR3 loop spans 13 amino acids. Germline V gives CDR1 MGHRA, CDR2 YSYEKL. The DNA for the CDR3 is TGCGCCAGCAGCCAATGGAAGCACTATGGCTACACCTTC. Translating gives CASSQWKHYGYTF.

This sequence joins TRBV5-1 and TRBJ1-3; 7 nucleotides agree with TRBD1. V lost 4 bases, J lost 0 bases, and 4 bases stayed unmatched. The CDR3 totals 15 residues. The V gene's germline CDR1 is SGHRS and CDR2 YFSETQ. This CDR3 is CASSRDSSSGNTIYF. CDR3 bases: TGCGCCAGCAGCCGGGACAGCAGCTCTGGAAACACCATATATTTT.

This clonotype has a handful of counts. The J gene is TRBJ2-7, the V gene TRBV29-1; TRBD2 matches 8 bases. This CDR3 spans 15 amino acids. The germline gives CDR1 SQVTM, CDR2 ANQGSEA. V was pared by 0 bases and J by 1 base, with 5 bases of the junction left unmatched. CDR3 sequence: CSVEESQRESYEQYF. CDR3 coding DNA: TGCAGCGTTGAAGAAAGCCAGCGGGAGTCCTACGAGCAGTACTTC.

This clonotype was picked up a small number of times. This sequence joins TRBV27 and TRBJ1-1; possible D gene TRBD1, 5 bases. Trimming took 2 bases from V and 7 from J, leaving 14 bases between them. The CDR3 has 14 amino acids. From germline, CDR1 is MNHEY and CDR2 SMNVEV (reference sequence). The CDR3 spells CASSLQGLEGEAFF. The CDR3 DNA follows: TGTGCCAGCAGTTTACAGGGTCTAGAGGGTGAAGCTTTCTTT.

This clonotype has a single count. The chain is built from TRBV25-1 and TRBJ2-1; 9 nucleotides line up with TRBD1. The CDR3 totals 16 residues. V shed 6 bases and J 8 bases; nucleotides not matched to a gene: 14. Germline V lookup: CDR1 MGHDK, CDR2 SYGVNS. The CDR3 sequence: CASSPSRQGGSDEQFF. In DNA, the CDR3 is TGTGCCAGCAGCCCCTCTCGACAGGGGGGAAGTGATGAGCAGTTCTTC.

The V gene is TRBV20-1, the J gene TRBJ1-2; D is possibly TRBD1 (6 bases). The CDR3 is 14 amino acids. Germline CDR1 DFQATT, CDR2 SNEGSKA (reference sequence). V lost 6 bases, J lost 0 bases, and 14 bases lay in between. The CDR3 here is CSATDGGSNYGYTF. CDR3 nucleotide sequence: TGCAGTGCCACGGATGGGGGCTCTAACTATGGCTACACCTTC.

This chain connects TRBV7-2 to TRBJ2-7; 14 bases are shared with TRBD2. This CDR3 is 14 amino acids long. Germline V gene data show CDR1 as SGHTA and CDR2 as FQGNSA. Unmatched junction bases numbered 8, after V lost 6 bases and J lost 10 bases. The CDR3 DNA is TGTGCCAGCAGTTTGACTAGCGGGGGGGCTACCCAGTACTTC. Its translation: CASSLTSGGATQYF.

The rearrangement joins TRBV3-1 to TRBJ2-5; no definite D call. CDR1 and CDR2 from the germline V gene are LGHDT and YNNKEL (reference sequence). Deletions cut 4 bases from V and 11 bases from J, with 17 bases between. The CDR3 has 13 amino acids. The CDR3: CASSLSLAAEQYF. As DNA, the CDR3 is TGTGCCAGCAGCCTCTCCCTGGCTGCTGAGCAGTACTTC.

The V and J genes are TRBV7-9 and TRBJ2-5; weak D call: TRBD2 (5 bases). Germline loops: CDR1 SEHNR, CDR2 FQNEAQ (reference sequence). V was pared by 5 bases and J by 1 base, with 14 bases between. CDR3 length equals 15 residues. The CDR3 reads CASSPSGTVQETQYF. CDR3 nucleotides: TGTGCCAGCAGCCCCTCGGGAACAGTCCAAGAGACCCAGTACTTC.

The chain recombines TRBV6-1 with TRBJ1-5, with no clear D. Between the trimmed V and J ends, which lost 2 bases and 9 bases, there was a span of 20 bases. Germline CDR1 and CDR2: MNHNS and SASEGT. The CDR3 is made up of 16 amino acids. The DNA of the CDR3 is TGTGCCAGCAGTGAATTGGCTACGGGTCCGTGGGGGCCCCAGCATTTT. Translated, it gives CASSELATGPWGPQHF.

This clonotype has at least ten counts. The chain has TRBV5-1 and TRBJ2-1, with 9 bases matching TRBD2. In germline, CDR1 is SGHRS, CDR2 YFSETQ. The CDR3 sequence is 15 residues long. Losses at the gene ends were 4 bases for V and 3 bases for J; bases not matched to a gene: 5. The CDR3 spells CASSRGLADYNEQFF. The DNA for the CDR3 is TGCGCCAGCAGCAGGGGACTAGCAGACTACAATGAGCAGTTCTTC.

In its sample, this clonotype was seen a few times. This chain uses TRBV27 with TRBJ2-7; no reliable D call. This CDR3 region has 13 residues. From germline, CDR1 is MNHEY and CDR2 SMNVEV (reference sequence). V lost 3 bases to trimming and J lost 4 bases, with 10 bases between them. The CDR3 is CASSLSPEYEQYF. The CDR3 DNA follows: TGTGCCAGCAGTTTGAGTCCGGAATACGAGCAGTACTTC.

The chain is built from TRBV4-3 and TRBJ1-6; 8 nucleotides line up with TRBD1. CDR1 and CDR2 from the germline V gene are LGHNA and YSLEER. With V trimmed by 0 bases and J by 5 bases, 6 bases remained unmatched. This CDR3 contains 17 residues. The CDR3 bases are TGCGCCAGCAGCCAAGACGGCAGGGGGCGGAATAATTCACCCCTCCACTTT. This translates into CASSQDGRGRNNSPLHF.

The chain has TRBV12-3 or TRBV12-4 and TRBJ2-7; tentatively, D is TRBD2 (6 bases). This CDR3 has 15 amino acids. V was shortened by 5 bases and J by 2 bases, with 16 bases between the two germline ends. CDR3 bases: TGTGCCAGCAGTCCGCGGGGTAAGGGACCCTACGAGCAGTACTTC. This encodes CASSPRGKGPYEQYF.

The chain recombines TRBV27 with TRBJ2-1; TRBD1 agrees at 8 bases. Trimming took 9 bases from V and 8 from J; bases not matched to a gene: 24. Germline V gene lookup returns CDR1 MNHEY and CDR2 SMNVEV (reference sequence). This CDR3 has 18 amino acids. CDR3 sequence (DNA): TGTGCCAGTATACTCACCATTGGTCGACTAGGACAGGGCTATGAGCAGTTCTTC. Amino acids: CASILTIGRLGQGYEQFF.

This clonotype was seen a few times. The chain carries TRBV4-3 and TRBJ2-1; a possible D gene is TRBD1 (6 bases). Trimming left V 0 bases short and J 4 bases short, with 19 bases between. The CDR3 is 18 amino acids. Per germline, CDR1 LGHNA and CDR2 YSLEER. CDR3 bases: TGCGCCAGCAGCCAAGATCTGGTGACAGGAGCATTATACAATGAGCAGTTCTTC. It codes for CASSQDLVTGALYNEQFF.

The rearrangement joins TRBV30 to TRBJ1-6, with no clear D. CDR1 is GTSNPN and CDR2 is SVGIG in the germline V gene (reference sequence). The CDR3 consists of 13 residues. The chain's CDR3 is CARRGSDGSPLHF. CDR3 bases: TGTGCGAGACGTGGGTCGGATGGTTCACCCCTCCACTTT.

This clonotype was observed a handful of times. The genes are TRBV11-2 and TRBJ1-1; D not certain. The CDR3 length is 13 residues. V lost 2 bases to trimming and J lost 4 bases, with 8 bases between them. CDR1 is SGHAT, CDR2 FQNNGV, per germline. The CDR3 is CASSLKRSTEAFF. The CDR3 DNA reads TGTGCCAGCAGCTTAAAGCGGAGCACTGAAGCTTTCTTT.

Concerning this clonotype: A read error may explain this, as a much larger clone is one base away. The V gene is TRBV10-3, the J gene TRBJ2-1; D gene uncertain. CDR1 and CDR2 (germline): ENHRY, SYGVKD. This CDR3 spans 14 amino acids. V was shortened by 0 bases and J by 7 bases, with 10 bases between the two germline ends. CDR3 coding DNA: TGTGCCATCAGTGAGTCCAGGAATCCGAATGAGCAGTTCTTC. This gives the protein CAISESRNPNEQFF.

The rearrangement joins TRBV6-5 to TRBJ1-4, with 8 bases lining up with TRBD1. The CDR3 is 15 amino acids. Trimming cost V 2 bases and J 4 bases; bases outside gene matches: 3. Germline values: CDR1 MNHEY, CDR2 SVGAGI. This chain's CDR3 is CASSYRTGHNEKLFF. The CDR3 DNA follows: TGTGCCAGCAGTTACCGGACAGGGCATAATGAAAAACTGTTTTTT.